The 20 T cell receptor beta chains reported below all come from one sample, sequenced in a study of blood T cell repertoires in COVID-19. Some clones are missing from TCRdb's copy, which holds only in-frame ones; the method was immunoSEQ multiplex PCR. The sample has roughly 290,000 clones; under 85% are singletons. Sample: peripheral blood. The receptors come from a human donor with COVID-19, enrolled during active disease. The donor label of this sample is uncertain.

The chain carries TRBV19 and TRBJ2-3; TRBD2 agrees at 8 bases. V trimming: 4 bases; J trimming: 3 bases; junction bases outside the gene matches: 6. The germline V gene has CDR1 LNHDA and CDR2 SQIVND (reference sequence). The CDR3 covers 15 residues. CDR3 sequence: CASSTTGLGTDTQYF. CDR3 sequence (DNA): TGTGCCAGTAGTACGACGGGACTAGGAACAGATACGCAGTATTTT. Looking up the rest from reference TRBV19 and TRBJ2-3 gives the full variable domain: DGGITQSPKYLFRKEGQNVTLSCEQNLNHDAMYWYRQDPGQGLRLIYYSQIVNDFQKGDIAEGYSVSREKKESFPLTVTSAQKNPTAFYLCASSTTGLGTDTQYFGPGTRLTVL.

The chain uses TRBV9 and TRBJ2-7; TRBD2 aligns across 7 bases. Germline V gene sequence: CDR1 SGDLS, CDR2 YYNGEE. The CDR3 contains 14 residues. V shed 4 bases and J 3 bases; nucleotides not matched to a gene: 7. The CDR3 DNA reads TGTGCCAGCAGCCCCCCCGCGGGAGACTACGAGCAGTACTTC. Translated, it gives CASSPPAGDYEQYF.

The gene calls are TRBV5-8 and TRBJ2-5, with 8 bases identical to TRBD2. In germline, CDR1 is SGHTS, CDR2 YDEGEE. V lost 3 bases, J lost 0 bases, and 16 bases stayed unmatched. The CDR3 is made up of 19 amino acids. CDR3 in DNA: TGTGCCAGCAGCTACCCTAGCGGGTATTCCTCTTTGTACCAAGAGACCCAGTACTTC. It translates to CASSYPSGYSSLYQETQYF.

The V call is TRBV6-6, the J call TRBJ1-2, with TRBD1 matching over 9 bases. The CDR3 is made up of 16 amino acids. CDR1 and CDR2 (germline): MNHNY, SVGAGI (reference sequence). Trimming cost V 0 bases and J 3 bases; bases outside gene matches: 5. The CDR3 sequence is CASSYSVQGADYGYTF. In DNA, the CDR3 is TGTGCCAGCAGTTACTCGGTACAGGGGGCGGACTATGGCTACACCTTC.

The J gene is TRBJ1-5, the V gene TRBV29-1; 8 bases fit TRBD1. The germline gives CDR1 SQVTM, CDR2 ANQGSEA. The CDR3 is 13 residues long. Trimming took 7 bases from V and 5 from J; bases not matched to a gene: 7. The CDR3 DNA reads TGCAGCGGTGGACAGGGCCGGGATCAGCCCCAGCATTTT. It is translated as CSGGQGRDQPQHF. The full variable domain, in which reference TRBV29-1 and TRBJ1-5 provide the parts outside the CDR3, is SAVISQKPSRDICQRGTSLTIQCQVDSQVTMMFWYRQQPGQSLTLIATANQGSEATYESGFVIDKFPISRPNLTFSTLTVSNMSPEDSSIYLCSGGQGRDQPQHFGDGTRLSIL.

The V gene is TRBV10-3, the J gene TRBJ1-5; 8 positions agree with TRBD1. Germline-derived CDR1 and CDR2 are ENHRY and SYGVKD. This CDR3 comprises 13 residues. V trimming: 8 bases; J trimming: 6 bases; junction bases outside the gene matches: 6. In nucleotides, the CDR3 is TGTGCCATCGGTACAGACAGGGGTCAGCCCCAGCATTTT. This sequence encodes CAIGTDRGQPQHF.

The chain combines TRBV3-1 (or the pseudogene TRBV3-2) with TRBJ2-7; 8 positions match TRBD2. The CDR3 contains 16 residues. Germline assignment: CDR1 LGHDT and CDR2 YNNKEL (reference sequence). The J segment lost 0 bases and the V segment lost 0 bases, leaving 4 bases of the junction unmatched. This CDR3 reads CASSQDLAGSSYEQYF. CDR3 DNA: TGTGCCAGCAGCCAAGACCTAGCGGGTAGCTCCTACGAGCAGTACTTC.

This clone was counted a single time. The V gene is TRBV5-1, the J gene TRBJ1-1, with D possibly matching TRBD1 (5 bases). The CDR3 is 15 amino acids. Germline CDR1 and CDR2: SGHRS and YFSETQ. The ends were cut back, 4 bases at V and 0 bases at J, with 13 bases in the middle. CDR3 amino acids: CASSMTASMNTEAFF. CDR3 sequence (DNA): TGCGCCAGCAGCATGACAGCAAGCATGAACACTGAAGCTTTCTTT.

This chain uses TRBV7-3 with TRBJ2-5; possible D gene TRBD1, 6 bases. The CDR3 spans 15 residues. Per germline, CDR1 SGHTA and CDR2 FQGTGA. Trimming took 5 bases from V and 3 from J, leaving 16 bases between them. The chain's CDR3 is CASSNPGHREETQYF. CDR3 coding DNA: TGTGCCAGCAGCAATCCGGGACACCGGGAAGAGACCCAGTACTTC. Using reference TRBV7-3 and TRBJ2-5 for the parts outside the CDR3, the full variable domain is GAGVSQTPSNKVTEKGKYVELRCDPISGHTALYWYRQSLGQGPEFLIYFQGTGAADDSGLPNDRFFAVRPEGSVSTLKIQRTERGDSAVYLCASSNPGHREETQYFGPGTRLLVL.

This chain connects TRBV7-8 to TRBJ1-6, with 9 bases fitting TRBD1. The junction had 6 bases not matched to a gene; V was cut back by 8 bases and J by 1 base. Germline values: CDR1 SGHVS, CDR2 FQNEAQ. This CDR3 comprises 16 residues. CDR3 coding DNA: TGTGCCAGCGGCCGGACAGGGGAGTCCTATAATTCACCCCTCCACTTT. This translates into CASGRTGESYNSPLHF.

This rearrangement joins TRBV7-3 to TRBJ1-1, with D tentatively TRBD1 (6 bases). The CDR3 loop spans 16 amino acids. V lost 4 bases, J lost 3 bases, and 18 bases lay in between. CDR1 SGHTA and CDR2 FQGTGA come from the germline V gene. CDR3 nucleotides: TGTGCCAGCAGCTCCACCGCGGGGGGGCGCGACACTGAAGCTTTCTTT. Protein product: CASSSTAGGRDTEAFF.

This clone was picked up one time. The chain carries TRBV28 and TRBJ1-3, with a tentative D call TRBD1 (5 bases). Deletions cut 6 bases from V and 4 bases from J, with 7 bases between. The CDR3 extends over 12 amino acids. The germline V gene encodes CDR1 MDHEN and CDR2 SYDVKM. CDR3 nucleotide sequence: TGTGCCAGCAGGGCAGGGGGAAACACCATATATTTT. Translated: CASRAGGNTIYF.

The chain combines TRBV30 with TRBJ2-3; D unclear. The V end lost 4 bases, the J end lost 0 bases, and 11 bases lay between the germline ends. This CDR3 region has 14 residues. Germline assignment: CDR1 GTSNPN and CDR2 SVGIG (reference sequence). The CDR3 reads CAWTKSLSTDTQYF. The CDR3 DNA follows: TGTGCCTGGACCAAGAGTCTAAGCACAGATACGCAGTATTTT.

The chain is built from TRBV15 and TRBJ1-3, with 7 bases fitting TRBD1. Per the germline V gene, CDR1 is LNHNV and CDR2 is YYDKDF (reference sequence). This CDR3 region has 16 residues. J was trimmed by 0 bases and V by 5 bases; bases with no gene match: 7. The CDR3: CATSGGQASSGNTIYF. CDR3 DNA sequence: TGTGCCACCAGCGGCGGACAGGCGAGCTCTGGAAACACCATATATTTT. Together with reference TRBV15 and TRBJ1-3, the CDR3 gives the full variable domain: DAMVIQNPRYQVTQFGKPVTLSCSQTLNHNVMYWYQQKSSQAPKLLFHYYDKDFNNEADTPDNFQSRRPNTSFCFLDIRSPGLGDTAMYLCATSGGQASSGNTIYFGEGSWLTVV.

This CDR3 reads CASSLANVGGRNSPLHF. The CDR3, as DNA: TGTGCCAGCAGCTTGGCCAACGTTGGGGGGAGGAATTCACCCCTCCACTTT. This chain connects TRBV5-5 to TRBJ1-6; the D gene is possibly TRBD1 (5 bases). The germline gives CDR1 SGHKS, CDR2 YYEKEE (reference sequence). The CDR3 has 17 residues. With 0 bases removed from V and 7 bases from J, the gap between germline ends came to 17 bases.

This clone came up a few times. V usage is TRBV11-2 and J usage is TRBJ1-6; D not resolved. CDR1 SGHAT and CDR2 FQNNGV come from the germline V gene. V lost 6 bases and J lost 2, with 14 bases in between. The CDR3 contains 16 residues. CDR3 nucleotide sequence: TGTGCCAGCAGGAGGGCAACCTTTGCCTATAATTCACCCCTCCACTTT. Translating it yields CASRRATFAYNSPLHF.

The chain has TRBV5-1 and TRBJ1-2; TRBD1 matches at 7 bases. The CDR3 covers 15 residues. With V trimmed by 7 bases and J by 8 bases, 17 bases remained unmatched. Per germline, CDR1 SGHRS and CDR2 YFSETQ. In DNA form, the CDR3 reads TGCGCCAGCGTTAGGGACAGCCCTGATCCGACGGGCTACACCTTC. Translating it yields CASVRDSPDPTGYTF.

The gene calls are TRBV18 and TRBJ2-2; 8 nucleotides match TRBD1. This CDR3 has 13 amino acids. Germline V gene lookup returns CDR1 KGHSH and CDR2 LQKENI. Trimming at V came to 4 bases and at J to 6 bases, leaving 1 base not matched to a gene. This CDR3 is CASSLQGAGELFF. The CDR3 nucleotides are TGTGCCAGCTCACTACAGGGGGCCGGGGAGCTGTTTTTT.

The gene calls are TRBV3-1 (or the pseudogene TRBV3-2) and TRBJ2-7, with 7 bases matching TRBD2. CDR1 is LGHDT, CDR2 YNNKEL, per germline (reference sequence). This CDR3 is built from 15 residues. With 1 base clipped from V and 4 bases from J, the junction kept 7 bases outside the gene matches. This chain's CDR3 is CASSQVPGAGYEQYF. The CDR3 nucleotides read TGTGCCAGCAGCCAAGTGCCGGGAGCGGGGTACGAGCAGTACTTC.

In its sample, this clone was seen a few times. J is TRBJ1-3 and V is TRBV11-2, with 7 bases fitting TRBD1. Germline V gene lookup returns CDR1 SGHAT and CDR2 FQNNGV. V lost 1 base to trimming and J lost 3 bases; unmatched junction nucleotides: 3. This CDR3 comprises 15 residues. CDR3 in amino acids: CASSLGQGVGNTIYF. The CDR3 nucleotides read TGTGCCAGCAGCTTAGGACAGGGTGTTGGAAACACCATATATTTT.